The T cell receptor beta chain under discussion was sequenced for a study of blood T cell repertoires in COVID-19. Study in general: From the United States, Italy and Spain came samples of acute and convalescent COVID-19. In each case, the material was cDNA or gDNA derived from T cells, B-cell-depleted T cells, or PBMCs.

In the authors' workflow: The assay estimated nucleated cells by amplifying reference gene primers. Only in-frame clones appear in the TCRdb table, and some are missing; sequencing was by immunoSEQ multiplex PCR. The V and J calls and clone size come from that table; D and trimming were worked out from the DNA. The data hold about 78,000 clones, with about 92% observed a single time. The V gene's germline CDR1 is KGHSH and CDR2 LQKENI. The CDR3 spans 16 residues. The V segment lost 4 bases and the J segment 0 bases; nucleotides outside the gene matches: 5. The receptor was isolated from a woman in her fifties or sixties in a cohort sampled during active COVID-19. The rearrangement links TRBV18 to TRBJ2-1, with 8 bases fitting TRBD2. Sequenced input: peripheral blood. CDR3 sequence: CASSLQLAGSYNEQFF. The CDR3 nucleotides are TGTGCCAGCTCACTTCAGCTAGCGGGCTCCTACAATGAGCAGTTCTTC.